In its sample, the clone carrying this TCR beta chain is medium-sized. Its antigen is currently unknown. TCRdb reprocessed the 5' RACE reads via MiXCR and lists one record per CDR3 protein. The sample shows 2,000 or so distinct CDR3 sequences, approximately 0.99% of them seen only once. This entry is derived from a study of spatial heterogeneity in lung cancer. Looking at the study overall: For the average unique TCR and UMI combination, more than nine occurrences appeared in raw reads. Study-wide results and limits: Tumor mutation count correlated with how many alpha and beta TCRs expanded intratumorally.

Time point specified: sample taken at primary tumor resection. This specimen consisted of lung tumor tissue, obtained at surgery. The sequence was collected from a male donor with early-stage non-small cell lung cancer.

The CDR3 DNA is TGTGCCAGCAGCCCAAGGACAGGGGCGGCGCCGGATACGCAGTATTTT. Protein: CASSPRTGAAPDTQYF. The gene calls are TRBV7-2 and TRBJ2-3, with 9 positions matching TRBD1. V trimming: 5 bases; J trimming: 6 bases; junction bases outside the gene matches: 12. The length of the CDR3 is 16 residues. The V gene's germline CDR1 is SGHTA and CDR2 FQGNSA. Supplemented by reference TRBV7-2 and TRBJ2-3, the full variable domain reads GAGVSQSPSNKVTEKGKDVELRCDPISGHTALYWYRQSLGQGLEFLIYFQGNSAPDKSGLPSDRFSAERTGGSVSTLTIQRTQQEDSAVYLCASSPRTGAAPDTQYFGPGTRLTVL.